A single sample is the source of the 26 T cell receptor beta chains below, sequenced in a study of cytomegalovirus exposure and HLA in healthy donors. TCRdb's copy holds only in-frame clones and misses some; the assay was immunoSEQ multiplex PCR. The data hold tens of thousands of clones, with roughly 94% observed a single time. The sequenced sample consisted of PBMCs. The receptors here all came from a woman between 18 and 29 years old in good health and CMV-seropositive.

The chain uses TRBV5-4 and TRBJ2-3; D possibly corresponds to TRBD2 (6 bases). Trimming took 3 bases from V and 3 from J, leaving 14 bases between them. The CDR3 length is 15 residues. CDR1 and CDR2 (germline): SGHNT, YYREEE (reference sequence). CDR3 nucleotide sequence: TGTGCCAGCAGCTCCAATCTAGCGCGGACAGATACGCAGTATTTT. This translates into CASSSNLARTDTQYF.

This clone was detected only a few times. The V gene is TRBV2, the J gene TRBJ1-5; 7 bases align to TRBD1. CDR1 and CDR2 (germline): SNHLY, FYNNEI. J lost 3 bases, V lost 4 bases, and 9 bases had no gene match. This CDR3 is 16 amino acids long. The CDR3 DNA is TGTGCCAGCAGTGTTAGGGGCAGGGGGAACAATCAGCCCCAGCATTTT. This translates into CASSVRGRGNNQPQHF.

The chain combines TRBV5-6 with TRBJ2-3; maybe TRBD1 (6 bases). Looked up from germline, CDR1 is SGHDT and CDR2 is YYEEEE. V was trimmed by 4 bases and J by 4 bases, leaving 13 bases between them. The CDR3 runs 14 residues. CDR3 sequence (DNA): TGTGCCAGCAGCCCTCAGGGGCACCCAGATACGCAGTATTTT. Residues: CASSPQGHPDTQYF.

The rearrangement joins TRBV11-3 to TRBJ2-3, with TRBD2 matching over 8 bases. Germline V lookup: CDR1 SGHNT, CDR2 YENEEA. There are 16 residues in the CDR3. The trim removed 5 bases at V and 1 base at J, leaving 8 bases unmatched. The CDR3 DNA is TGTGCCAGCAGCACACACGGGGGGGTAGGCACAGATACGCAGTATTTT. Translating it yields CASSTHGGVGTDTQYF.

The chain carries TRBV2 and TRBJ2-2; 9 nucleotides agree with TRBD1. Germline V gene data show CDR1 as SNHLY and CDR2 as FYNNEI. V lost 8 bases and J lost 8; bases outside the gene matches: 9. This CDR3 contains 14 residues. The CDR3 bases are TGTGCCAGCGGTGGGACAGGGTATTTAGGGGAGCTGTTTTTT. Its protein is CASGGTGYLGELFF. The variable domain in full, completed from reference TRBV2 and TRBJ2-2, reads EPEVTQTPSHQVTQMGQEVILRCVPISNHLYFYWYRQILGQKVEFLVSFYNNEISEKSEIFDDQFSVERPDGSNFTLKIRSTKLEDSAMYFCASGGTGYLGELFFGEGSRLTVL.

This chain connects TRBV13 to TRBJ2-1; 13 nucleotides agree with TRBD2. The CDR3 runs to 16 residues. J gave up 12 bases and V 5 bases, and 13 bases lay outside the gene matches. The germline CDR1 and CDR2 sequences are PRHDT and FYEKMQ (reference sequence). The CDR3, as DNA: TGTGCCAGCAGCCCCTTCACTAGCGGGAGGGCCCTCGGGCAGTTCTTC. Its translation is CASSPFTSGRALGQFF.

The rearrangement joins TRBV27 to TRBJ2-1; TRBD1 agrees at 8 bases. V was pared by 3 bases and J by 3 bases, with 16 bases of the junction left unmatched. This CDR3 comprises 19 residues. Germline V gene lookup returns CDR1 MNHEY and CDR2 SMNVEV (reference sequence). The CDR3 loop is CASSFDRGSPPIYYNEQFF. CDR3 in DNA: TGTGCCAGCAGTTTTGACAGGGGCTCACCACCCATTTACTACAATGAGCAGTTCTTC.

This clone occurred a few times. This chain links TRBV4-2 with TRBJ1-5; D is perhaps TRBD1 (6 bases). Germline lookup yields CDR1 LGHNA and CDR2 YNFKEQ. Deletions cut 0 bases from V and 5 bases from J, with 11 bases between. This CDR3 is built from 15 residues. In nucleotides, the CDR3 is TGTGCCAGCAGCCAAGATATGGGGGCGCATCAGCCCCAGCATTTT. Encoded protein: CASSQDMGAHQPQHF.

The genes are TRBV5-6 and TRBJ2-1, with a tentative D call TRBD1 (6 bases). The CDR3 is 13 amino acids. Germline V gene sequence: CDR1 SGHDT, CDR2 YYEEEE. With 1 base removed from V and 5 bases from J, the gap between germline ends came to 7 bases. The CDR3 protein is CASSLSGDNEQFF. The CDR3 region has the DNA TGTGCCAGCAGCTTGTCAGGGGACAATGAGCAGTTCTTC.

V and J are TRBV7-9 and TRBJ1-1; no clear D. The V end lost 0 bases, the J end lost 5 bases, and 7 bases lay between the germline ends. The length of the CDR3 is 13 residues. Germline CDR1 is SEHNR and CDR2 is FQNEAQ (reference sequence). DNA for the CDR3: TGTGCCAGCAGCTTAGCGGACTTTACTGAAGCTTTCTTT. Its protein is CASSLADFTEAFF.

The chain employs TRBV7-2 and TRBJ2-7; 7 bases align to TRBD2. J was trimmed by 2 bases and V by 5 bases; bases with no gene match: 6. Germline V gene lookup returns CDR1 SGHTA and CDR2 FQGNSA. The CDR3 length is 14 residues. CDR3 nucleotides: TGTGCCAGCAGCGACGTGGGGGGGACCTACGAGCAGTACTTC. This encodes CASSDVGGTYEQYF.

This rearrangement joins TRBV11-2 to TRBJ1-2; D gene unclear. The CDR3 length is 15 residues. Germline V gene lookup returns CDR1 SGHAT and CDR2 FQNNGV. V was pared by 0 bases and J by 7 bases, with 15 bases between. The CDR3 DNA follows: TGTGCCAGCAGCTTAGAAAGGTCCGGGTCTGGTGGCTACACCTTC. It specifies CASSLERSGSGGYTF.

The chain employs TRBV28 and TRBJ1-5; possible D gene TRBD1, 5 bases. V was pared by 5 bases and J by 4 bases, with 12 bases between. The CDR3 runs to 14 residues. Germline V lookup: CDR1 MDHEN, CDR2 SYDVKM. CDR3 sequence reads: CASSAGSGNQPQHF. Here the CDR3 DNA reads TGTGCCAGCAGTGCAGGGTCAGGTAATCAGCCCCAGCATTTT.

The CDR3: CASSYTGQNYGYTF. CDR3 nucleotides: TGTGCCAGCAGCTATACGGGACAGAACTATGGCTACACCTTC. The chain employs TRBV11-2 and TRBJ1-2; TRBD1 matches 7 bases. The germline gives CDR1 SGHAT, CDR2 FQNNGV. J was trimmed by 2 bases and V by 4 bases; bases with no gene match: 4. The CDR3 runs to 14 residues.

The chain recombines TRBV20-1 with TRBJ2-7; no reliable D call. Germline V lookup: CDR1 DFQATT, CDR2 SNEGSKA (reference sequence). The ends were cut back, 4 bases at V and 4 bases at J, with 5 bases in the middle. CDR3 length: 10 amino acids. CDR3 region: CSATPYEQYF. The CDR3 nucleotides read TGCAGTGCTACCCCTTACGAGCAGTACTTC.

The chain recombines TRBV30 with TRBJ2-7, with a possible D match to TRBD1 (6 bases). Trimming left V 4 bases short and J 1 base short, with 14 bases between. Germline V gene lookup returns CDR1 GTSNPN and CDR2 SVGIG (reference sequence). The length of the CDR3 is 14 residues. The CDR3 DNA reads TGTGCCTGGAACCGGGACACTGATTCCTACGAGCAGTACTTC. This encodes CAWNRDTDSYEQYF.

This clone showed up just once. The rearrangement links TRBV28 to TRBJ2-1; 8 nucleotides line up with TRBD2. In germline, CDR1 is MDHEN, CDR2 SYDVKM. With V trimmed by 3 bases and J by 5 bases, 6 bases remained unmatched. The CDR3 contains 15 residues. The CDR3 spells CASSFGTSYDNEQFF. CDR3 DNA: TGTGCCAGCAGTTTCGGGACTAGTTATGACAATGAGCAGTTCTTC. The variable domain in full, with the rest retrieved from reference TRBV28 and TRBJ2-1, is DVKVTQSSRYLVKRTGEKVFLECVQDMDHENMFWYRQDPGLGLRLIYFSYDVKMKEKGDIPEGYSVSREKKERFSLILESASTNQTSMYLCASSFGTSYDNEQFFGPGTRLTVL.

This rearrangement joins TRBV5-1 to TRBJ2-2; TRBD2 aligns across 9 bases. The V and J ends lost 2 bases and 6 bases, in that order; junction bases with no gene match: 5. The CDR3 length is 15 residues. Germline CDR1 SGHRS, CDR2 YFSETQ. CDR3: CASSLLAGEAGELFF. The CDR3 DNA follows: TGCGCCAGCAGCTTATTAGCGGGAGAGGCCGGGGAGCTGTTTTTT.

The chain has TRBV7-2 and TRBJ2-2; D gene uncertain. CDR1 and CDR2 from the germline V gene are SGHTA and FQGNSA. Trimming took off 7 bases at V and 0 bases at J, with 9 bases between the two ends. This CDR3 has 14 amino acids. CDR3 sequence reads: CASTLIPNTGELFF. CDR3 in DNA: TGTGCCAGCACGCTAATCCCGAACACCGGGGAGCTGTTTTTT.

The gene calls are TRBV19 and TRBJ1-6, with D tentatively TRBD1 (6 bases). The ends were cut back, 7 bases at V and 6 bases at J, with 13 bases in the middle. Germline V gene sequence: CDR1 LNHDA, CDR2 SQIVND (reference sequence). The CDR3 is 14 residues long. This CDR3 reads CASTRQALNSPLHF. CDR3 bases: TGTGCCAGTACACGACAGGCACTTAATTCACCCCTCCACTTT.

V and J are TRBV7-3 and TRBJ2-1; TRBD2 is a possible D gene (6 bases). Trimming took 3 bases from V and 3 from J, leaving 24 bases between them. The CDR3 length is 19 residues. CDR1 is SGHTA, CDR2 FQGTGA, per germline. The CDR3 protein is CASSFNPLRGEAHYNEQFF. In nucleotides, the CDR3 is TGTGCCAGCAGCTTTAATCCCTTACGAGGGGAGGCGCACTACAATGAGCAGTTCTTC.

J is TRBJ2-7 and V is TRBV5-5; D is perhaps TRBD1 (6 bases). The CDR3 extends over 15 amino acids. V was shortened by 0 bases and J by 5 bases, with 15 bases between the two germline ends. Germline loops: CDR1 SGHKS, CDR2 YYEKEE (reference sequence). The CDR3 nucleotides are TGTGCCAGCAGCTTGGTTGCACAGGGTACAGACGAGCAGTACTTC. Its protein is CASSLVAQGTDEQYF.

The CDR3 DNA reads as TGTGCCAGCAGCTTGGACAGGAATCTTTACGAGCAGTACTTC. Translation gives CASSLDRNLYEQYF. This sequence joins TRBV7-6 and TRBJ2-7, with 7 nucleotides matching TRBD1. Germline values: CDR1 SGHVS, CDR2 FNYEAQ. Trimming cost V 3 bases and J 4 bases; bases outside gene matches: 6. The CDR3 contains 14 residues.

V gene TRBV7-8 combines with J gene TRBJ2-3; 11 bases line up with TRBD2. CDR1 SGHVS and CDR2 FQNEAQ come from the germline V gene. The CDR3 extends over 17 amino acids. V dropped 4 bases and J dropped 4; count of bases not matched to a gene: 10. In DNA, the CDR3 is TGTGCCAGCAGCTCCCTGACTAGCGGGACAGGAGCAGATACGCAGTATTTT. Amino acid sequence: CASSSLTSGTGADTQYF.

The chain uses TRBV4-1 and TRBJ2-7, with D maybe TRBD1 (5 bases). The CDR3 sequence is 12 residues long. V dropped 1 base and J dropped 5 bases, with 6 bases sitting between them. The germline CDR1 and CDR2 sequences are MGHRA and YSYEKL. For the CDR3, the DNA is TGCGCCAGCAGCCAAGTAGGGGACGAGCAGTACTTC. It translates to CASSQVGDEQYF.

CDR3 amino acids: CASSSLAGAPYEQYF. The CDR3 nucleotides read TGTGCCAGCAGCTCACTAGCGGGAGCCCCCTACGAGCAGTACTTC. This sequence joins TRBV5-4 and TRBJ2-7; the match to TRBD2 covers 11 bases. The CDR3 has 15 amino acids. The germline gives CDR1 SGHNT, CDR2 YYREEE (reference sequence). V was clipped by 3 bases and J by 2 bases; unmatched bases: 4.